These T cell receptor beta chains were read from a single sample in a study of blood T cells in healthy people across ages. Each CDR3 protein is one row after TCRdb ran MiXCR on the 5' RACE reads. The sample has about 630,000 distinct CDR3 sequences; around 21% are singletons. Material: blood. All receptors come from a man aged 65 to 85 in good health. The CDR3 runs from the conserved cysteine through the conserved F or W. The D gene is left open where the match is weak. The size entry is marked missing in some rows and otherwise reads once, few, many or a size class.

j_call: TRBJ2-3; v_call: TRBV7-3; d_call: TRBD1; clone_size: NA; cdr3_nt: TGTGCCAGCAGCTTGACAGGGAATCCAGATACGCAGTATTTT; cdr3_aa: CASSLTGNPDTQYF
j_call: TRBJ1-2; v_call: TRBV13; d_call: NA; clone_size: NA; cdr3_nt: TGTGCCAGCAGCTTAAGAGCCTCAAGGGGCTACACCTTC; cdr3_aa: CASSLRASRGYTF
j_call: TRBJ1-1; v_call: TRBV6-1; d_call: TRBD1; clone_size: NA; cdr3_nt: TGTGCCAGCAGCGATGGGACAGGCATCACTGAAGCTTTCTTT; cdr3_aa: CASSDGTGITEAFF
j_call: TRBJ2-1; v_call: TRBV29-1; d_call: TRBD2; clone_size: NA; cdr3_nt: TGCAGCGTTGCACTTCTAGCGGGAGAGAACAATGAGCAGTTCTTC; cdr3_aa: CSVALLAGENNEQFF
j_call: TRBJ1-1; v_call: TRBV4-1; d_call: NA; clone_size: many; cdr3_nt: TGCGCCAGCAGCCAAGATCGGGGGACAGAAGCTTTCTTT; cdr3_aa: CASSQDRGTEAFF
j_call: TRBJ1-6; v_call: TRBV4-3; d_call: NA; clone_size: NA; cdr3_nt: TGCGCCAGCAGCCAAGATAGACCGGGGACCTATAATTCACCCCTCCACTTT; cdr3_aa: CASSQDRPGTYNSPLHF
j_call: TRBJ2-7; v_call: TRBV4-1; d_call: TRBD2; clone_size: NA; cdr3_nt: TGCGCCAGCAGCCAAGTTGACTCTAGCGGGAGTTCTATTGGGGCCTTTGGGCAGTACTTC; cdr3_aa: CASSQVDSSGSSIGAFGQYF
j_call: TRBJ2-1; v_call: TRBV29-1; d_call: NA; clone_size: NA; cdr3_nt: TGCAGCGCGGGCCCTTCTCGGATGAATGAGCAGTTCTTC; cdr3_aa: CSAGPSRMNEQFF
j_call: TRBJ1-5; v_call: TRBV2; d_call: NA; clone_size: few; cdr3_nt: TGTGCCAGCAGTGTGGGTGGGGAGCGCAATCAGCCCCAGCATTTT; cdr3_aa: CASSVGGERNQPQHF
j_call: TRBJ2-7; v_call: TRBV28; d_call: TRBD2; clone_size: few; cdr3_nt: TGTGCCAGCACCATCGGACTAGCGGGAACCTACGAGCAGTACTTC; cdr3_aa: CASTIGLAGTYEQYF
j_call: TRBJ2-2; v_call: TRBV2; d_call: TRBD2; clone_size: NA; cdr3_nt: TGTGCCAGCAGGACGGGACTAGCGGGAGTACACACCGGGGAGCTGTTTTTT; cdr3_aa: CASRTGLAGVHTGELFF
j_call: TRBJ2-7; v_call: TRBV2; d_call: NA; clone_size: once; cdr3_nt: TGTGCCAGCAGTAAGGACAGCCCTTCCTACGAGCAGTACTTC; cdr3_aa: CASSKDSPSYEQYF
j_call: TRBJ1-3; v_call: TRBV5-5; d_call: NA; clone_size: NA; cdr3_nt: TGTGCCAGCAGCTTGGAGCCGTGGGGAAACACCATATATTTT; cdr3_aa: CASSLEPWGNTIYF
j_call: TRBJ2-7; v_call: TRBV29-1; d_call: NA; clone_size: few; cdr3_nt: TGCAGCGTCGAGGGGACATTCTACGAGCAGTACTTC; cdr3_aa: CSVEGTFYEQYF
j_call: TRBJ2-7; v_call: TRBV6-4; d_call: TRBD2; clone_size: NA; cdr3_nt: TGTGCCAGCAGTGACTCAGGAGGGACTAGCGGTTGGAAGGGCTACGAGCAGTACTTC; cdr3_aa: CASSDSGGTSGWKGYEQYF
j_call: TRBJ2-2; v_call: TRBV9; d_call: NA; clone_size: NA; cdr3_nt: TGTGCCAGCAGCGAGGACTTGAACACCGGGGAGCTGTTTTTT; cdr3_aa: CASSEDLNTGELFF
j_call: TRBJ2-7; v_call: TRBV7-2; d_call: NA; clone_size: many; cdr3_nt: TGTGCCAGCAGCTTAGGGTCGGCGGGATTATCCTACGAGCAGTACTTC; cdr3_aa: CASSLGSAGLSYEQYF
j_call: TRBJ2-1; v_call: TRBV29-1; d_call: TRBD2; clone_size: NA; cdr3_nt: TGCAGCGGAAAGACTAGCGGGAGCCTTGAGCAGTTCTTC; cdr3_aa: CSGKTSGSLEQFF
j_call: TRBJ2-5; v_call: TRBV5-5; d_call: NA; clone_size: few; cdr3_nt: TGTGCCAGCAGCTCTCAGTGGGAGACCCAGTACTTC; cdr3_aa: CASSSQWETQYF
j_call: TRBJ2-4; v_call: TRBV6-2/TRBV6-3; d_call: NA; clone_size: NA; cdr3_nt: TGTGCCAGCAGTTACTTGACACGGAACATTCAGTACTTC; cdr3_aa: CASSYLTRNIQYF
j_call: TRBJ1-4; v_call: TRBV7-2; d_call: NA; clone_size: NA; cdr3_nt: TGTGCCAGCAGCTTAGCGGGAGGGTTTGAAAAACTGTTTTTT; cdr3_aa: CASSLAGGFEKLFF
j_call: TRBJ2-6; v_call: TRBV10-3; d_call: NA; clone_size: few; cdr3_nt: TGTGCCATCAGTGAGCTGAGGGGTCCTGGGGCCAACGTCCTGACTTTC; cdr3_aa: CAISELRGPGANVLTF
j_call: TRBJ2-1; v_call: TRBV28; d_call: NA; clone_size: few; cdr3_nt: TGTGCCAGCAGTTTTCTTTGGGAGAATGAGCAGTTCTTC; cdr3_aa: CASSFLWENEQFF